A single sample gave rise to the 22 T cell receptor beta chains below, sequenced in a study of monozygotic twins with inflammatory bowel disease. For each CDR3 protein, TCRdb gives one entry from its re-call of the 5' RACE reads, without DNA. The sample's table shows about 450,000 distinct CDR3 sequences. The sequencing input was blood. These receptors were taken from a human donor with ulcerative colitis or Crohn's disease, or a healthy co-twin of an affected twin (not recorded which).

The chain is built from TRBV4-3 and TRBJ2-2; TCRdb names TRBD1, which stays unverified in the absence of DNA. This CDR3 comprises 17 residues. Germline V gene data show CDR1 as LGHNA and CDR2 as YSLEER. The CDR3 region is CASSQVRPGQNTGELFF.

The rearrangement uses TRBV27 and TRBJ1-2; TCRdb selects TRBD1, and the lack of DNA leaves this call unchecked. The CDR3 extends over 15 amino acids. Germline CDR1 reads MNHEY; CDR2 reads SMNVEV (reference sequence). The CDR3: CASTSRGGSGYGYTF.

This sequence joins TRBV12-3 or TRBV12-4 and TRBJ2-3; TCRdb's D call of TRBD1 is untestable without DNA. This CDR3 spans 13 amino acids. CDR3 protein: CASRARITDTQYF.

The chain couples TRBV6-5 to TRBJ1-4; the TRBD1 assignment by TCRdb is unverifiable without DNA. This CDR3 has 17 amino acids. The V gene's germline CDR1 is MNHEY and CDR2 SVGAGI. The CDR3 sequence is CASSYMGAVATNEKLFF.

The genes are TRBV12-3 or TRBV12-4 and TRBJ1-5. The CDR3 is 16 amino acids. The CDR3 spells CASSPPLAGLNQPQHF.

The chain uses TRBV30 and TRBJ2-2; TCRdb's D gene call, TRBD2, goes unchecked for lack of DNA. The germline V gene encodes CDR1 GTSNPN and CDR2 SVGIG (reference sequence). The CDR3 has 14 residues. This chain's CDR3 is CAWTSGRGAGELFF.

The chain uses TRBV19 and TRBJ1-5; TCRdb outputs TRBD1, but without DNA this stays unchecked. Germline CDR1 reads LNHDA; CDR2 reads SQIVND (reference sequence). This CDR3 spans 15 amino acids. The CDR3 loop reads CAYAPEGRDDQPQHF.

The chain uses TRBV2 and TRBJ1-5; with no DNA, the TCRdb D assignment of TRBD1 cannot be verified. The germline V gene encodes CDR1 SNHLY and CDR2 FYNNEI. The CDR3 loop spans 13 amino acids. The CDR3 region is CASTTDRGQPQHF.

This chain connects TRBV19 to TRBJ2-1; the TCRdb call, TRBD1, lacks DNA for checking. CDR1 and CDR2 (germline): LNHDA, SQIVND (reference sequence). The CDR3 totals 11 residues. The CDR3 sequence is CASGTAHEQFF.

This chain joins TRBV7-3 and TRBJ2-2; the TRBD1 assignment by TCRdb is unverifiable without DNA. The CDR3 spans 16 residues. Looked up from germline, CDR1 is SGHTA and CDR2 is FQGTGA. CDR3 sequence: CASSLSGGRNTGELFF.

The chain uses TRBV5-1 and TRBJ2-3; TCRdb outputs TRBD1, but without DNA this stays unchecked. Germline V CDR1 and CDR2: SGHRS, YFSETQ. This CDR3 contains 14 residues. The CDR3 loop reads CASGRDRGTDTQYF.

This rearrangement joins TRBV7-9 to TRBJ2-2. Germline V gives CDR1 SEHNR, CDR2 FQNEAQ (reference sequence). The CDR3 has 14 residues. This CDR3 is CASSLAQDTGELFF.

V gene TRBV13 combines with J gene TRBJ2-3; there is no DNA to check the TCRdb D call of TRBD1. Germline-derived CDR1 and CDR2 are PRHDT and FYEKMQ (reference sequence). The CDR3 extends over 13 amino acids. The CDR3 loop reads CASSILGGDTQYF.

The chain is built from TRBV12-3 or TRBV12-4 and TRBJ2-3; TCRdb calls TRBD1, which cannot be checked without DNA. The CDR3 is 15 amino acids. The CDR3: CASSPLGGWTDTQYF.

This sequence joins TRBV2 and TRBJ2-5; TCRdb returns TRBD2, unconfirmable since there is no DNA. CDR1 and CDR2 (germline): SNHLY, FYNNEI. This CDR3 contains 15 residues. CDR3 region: CASSSMRGVQETQYF.

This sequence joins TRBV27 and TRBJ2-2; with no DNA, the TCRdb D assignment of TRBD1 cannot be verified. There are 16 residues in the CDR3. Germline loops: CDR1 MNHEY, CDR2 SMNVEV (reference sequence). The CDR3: CASSPRDRDWGGELFF.

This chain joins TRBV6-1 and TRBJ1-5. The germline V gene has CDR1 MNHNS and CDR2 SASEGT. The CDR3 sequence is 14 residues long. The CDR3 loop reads CASSASPGGQPQHF.

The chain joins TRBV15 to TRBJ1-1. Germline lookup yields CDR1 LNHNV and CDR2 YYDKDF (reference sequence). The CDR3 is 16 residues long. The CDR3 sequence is CATSRRFEAMNTEAFF.

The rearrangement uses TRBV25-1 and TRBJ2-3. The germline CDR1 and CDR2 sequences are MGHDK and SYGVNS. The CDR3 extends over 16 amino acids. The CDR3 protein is CASSEYSTPSTDTQYF.

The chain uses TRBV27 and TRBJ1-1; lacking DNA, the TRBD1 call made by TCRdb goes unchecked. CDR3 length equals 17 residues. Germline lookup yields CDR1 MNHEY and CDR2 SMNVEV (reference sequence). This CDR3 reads CASSYSVLRGSDTEAFF.

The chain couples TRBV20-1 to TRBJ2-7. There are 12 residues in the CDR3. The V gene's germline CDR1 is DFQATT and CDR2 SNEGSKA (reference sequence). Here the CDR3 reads CSATSSSYEQYF.

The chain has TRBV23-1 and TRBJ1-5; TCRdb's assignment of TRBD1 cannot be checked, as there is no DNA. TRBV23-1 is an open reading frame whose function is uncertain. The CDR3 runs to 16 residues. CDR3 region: CASSQPDRCWDQPQHF.